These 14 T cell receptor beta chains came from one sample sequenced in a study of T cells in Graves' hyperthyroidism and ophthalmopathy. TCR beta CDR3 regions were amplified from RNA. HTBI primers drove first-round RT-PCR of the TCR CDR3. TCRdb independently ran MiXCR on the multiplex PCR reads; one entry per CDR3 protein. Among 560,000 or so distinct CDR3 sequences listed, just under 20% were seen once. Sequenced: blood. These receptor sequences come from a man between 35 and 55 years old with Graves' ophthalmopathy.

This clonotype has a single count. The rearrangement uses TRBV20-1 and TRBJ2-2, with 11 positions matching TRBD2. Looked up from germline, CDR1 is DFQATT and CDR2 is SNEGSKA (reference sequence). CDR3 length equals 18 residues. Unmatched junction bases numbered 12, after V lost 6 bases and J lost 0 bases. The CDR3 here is CSATPTSGALPNTGELFF. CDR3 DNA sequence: TGCAGTGCAACCCCGACTAGCGGGGCGCTCCCGAACACCGGGGAGCTGTTTTTT.

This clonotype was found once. CDR3 amino acids: CASSIALGGAFF. CDR3 DNA: TGTGCCAGTAGTATAGCCCTCGGAGGAGCTTTCTTT. This chain links TRBV19 with TRBJ1-1, with D unclear. The CDR3 is 12 amino acids. Germline CDR1 reads LNHDA; CDR2 reads SQIVND (reference sequence). The V end lost 1 base, the J end lost 10 bases, and 10 bases lay between the germline ends.

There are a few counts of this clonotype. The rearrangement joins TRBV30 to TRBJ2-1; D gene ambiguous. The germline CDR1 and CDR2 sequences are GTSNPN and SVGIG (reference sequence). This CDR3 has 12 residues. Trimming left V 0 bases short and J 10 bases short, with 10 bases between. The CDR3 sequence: CAWSVVPWEQFF. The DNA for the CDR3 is TGTGCCTGGAGTGTAGTCCCCTGGGAGCAGTTCTTC.

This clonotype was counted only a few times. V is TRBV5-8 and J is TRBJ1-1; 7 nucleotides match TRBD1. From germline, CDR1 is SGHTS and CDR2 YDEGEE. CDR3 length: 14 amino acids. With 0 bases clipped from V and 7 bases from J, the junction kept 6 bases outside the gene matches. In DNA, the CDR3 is TGTGCCAGCAGCTTGGTGACAGGGCGGGGTGAAGCTTTCTTT. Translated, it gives CASSLVTGRGEAFF.

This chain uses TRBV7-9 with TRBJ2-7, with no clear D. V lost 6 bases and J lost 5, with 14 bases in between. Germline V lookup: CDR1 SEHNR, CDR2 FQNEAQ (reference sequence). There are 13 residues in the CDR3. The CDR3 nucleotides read TGTGCCAGCAGTCCCGTGGAGTTTGACGAGCAGTACTTC. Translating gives CASSPVEFDEQYF.

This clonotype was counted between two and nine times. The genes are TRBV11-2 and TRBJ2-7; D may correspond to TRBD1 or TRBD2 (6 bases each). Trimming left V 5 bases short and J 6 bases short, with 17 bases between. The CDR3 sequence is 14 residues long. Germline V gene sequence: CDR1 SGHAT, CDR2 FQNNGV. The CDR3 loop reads CASSPRGGQGEQYF. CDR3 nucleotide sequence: TGTGCCAGCAGCCCCAGAGGGGGGCAGGGCGAGCAGTACTTC.

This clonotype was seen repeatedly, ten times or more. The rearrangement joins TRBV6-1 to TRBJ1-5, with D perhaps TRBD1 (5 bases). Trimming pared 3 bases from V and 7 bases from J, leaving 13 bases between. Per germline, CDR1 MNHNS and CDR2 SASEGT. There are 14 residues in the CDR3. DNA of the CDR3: TGTGCCAGCAGTGAGAGGGACGGCCGGCAGCCCCAGCATTTT. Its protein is CASSERDGRQPQHF.

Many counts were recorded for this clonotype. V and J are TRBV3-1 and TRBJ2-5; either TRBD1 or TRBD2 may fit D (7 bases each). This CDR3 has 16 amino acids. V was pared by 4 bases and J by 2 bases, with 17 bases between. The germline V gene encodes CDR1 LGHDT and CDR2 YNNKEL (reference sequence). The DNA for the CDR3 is TGTGCCAGCAGCCCCCAGGGGGGGACACATCAAGAGACCCAGTACTTC. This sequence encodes CASSPQGGTHQETQYF.

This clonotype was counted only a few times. The CDR3 coding sequence is TGTGCCAGCAGCCCTGGGACTAGCGGGGCTCTTGAGCAGTACTTC. It specifies CASSPGTSGALEQYF. The gene calls are TRBV7-8 and TRBJ2-7, with TRBD2 identical over 13 bases. V shed 5 bases and J 7 bases; nucleotides not matched to a gene: 8. The CDR3 totals 15 residues. Germline CDR1 is SGHVS and CDR2 is FQNEAQ. Drawing the rest from reference TRBV7-8 and TRBJ2-7, the complete variable domain is GAGVSQSPRYKVAKRGQDVALRCDPISGHVSLFWYQQALGQGPEFLTYFQNEAQLDKSGLPSDRFFAERPEGSVSTLKIQRTQQEDSAVYLCASSPGTSGALEQYFGPGTRLTVT.

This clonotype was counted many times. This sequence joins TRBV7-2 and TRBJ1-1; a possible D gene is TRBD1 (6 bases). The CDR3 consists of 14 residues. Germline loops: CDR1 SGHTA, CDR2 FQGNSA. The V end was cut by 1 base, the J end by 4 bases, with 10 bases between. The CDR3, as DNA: TGTGCCAGCAGCTTAGAACAGGACAGCACTGAAGCTTTCTTT. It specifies CASSLEQDSTEAFF.

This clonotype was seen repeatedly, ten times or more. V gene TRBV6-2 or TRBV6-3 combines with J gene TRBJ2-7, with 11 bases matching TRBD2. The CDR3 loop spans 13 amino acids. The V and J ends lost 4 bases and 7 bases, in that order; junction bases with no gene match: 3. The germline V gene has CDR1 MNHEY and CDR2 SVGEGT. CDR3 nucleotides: TGTGCCAGCAGTTTACTAGCGGGAGAGGAGCAGTACTTC. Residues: CASSLLAGEEQYF.

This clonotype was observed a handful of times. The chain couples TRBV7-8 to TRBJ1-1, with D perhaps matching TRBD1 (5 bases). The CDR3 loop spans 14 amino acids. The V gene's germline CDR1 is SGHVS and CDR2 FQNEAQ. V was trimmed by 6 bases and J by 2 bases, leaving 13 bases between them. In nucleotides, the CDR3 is TGTGCCAGCAGTCGAGGACGGGGCAACACTGAAGCTTTCTTT. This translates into CASSRGRGNTEAFF. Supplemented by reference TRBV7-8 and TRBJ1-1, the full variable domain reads GAGVSQSPRYKVAKRGQDVALRCDPISGHVSLFWYQQALGQGPEFLTYFQNEAQLDKSGLPSDRFFAERPEGSVSTLKIQRTQQEDSAVYLCASSRGRGNTEAFFGQGTRLTVV.

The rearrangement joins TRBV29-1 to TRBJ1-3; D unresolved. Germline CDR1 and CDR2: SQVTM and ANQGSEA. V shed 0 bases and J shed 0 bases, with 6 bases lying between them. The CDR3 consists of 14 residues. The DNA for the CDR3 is TGCAGCGTTGAAGAGAACAGCTCTGGAAACACCATATATTTT. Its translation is CSVEENSSGNTIYF.

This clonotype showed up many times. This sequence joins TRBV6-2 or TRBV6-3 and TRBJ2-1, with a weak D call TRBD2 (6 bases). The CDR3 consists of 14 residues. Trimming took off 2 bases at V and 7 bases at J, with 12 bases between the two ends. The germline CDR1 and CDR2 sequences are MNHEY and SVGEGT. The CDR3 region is CASSYAGPRNEQFF. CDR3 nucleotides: TGTGCCAGCAGTTACGCGGGACCAAGGAATGAGCAGTTCTTC.